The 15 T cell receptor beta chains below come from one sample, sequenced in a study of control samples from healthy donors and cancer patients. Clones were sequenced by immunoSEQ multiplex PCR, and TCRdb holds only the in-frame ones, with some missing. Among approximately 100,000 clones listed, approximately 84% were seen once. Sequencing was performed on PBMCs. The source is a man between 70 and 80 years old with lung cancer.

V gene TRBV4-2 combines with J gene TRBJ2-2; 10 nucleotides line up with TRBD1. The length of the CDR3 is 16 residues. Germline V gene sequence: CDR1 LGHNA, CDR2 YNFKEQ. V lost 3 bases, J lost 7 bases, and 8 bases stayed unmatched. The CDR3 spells CASSHTGQGIGGELFF. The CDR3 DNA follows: TGTGCCAGCAGCCACACGGGACAGGGGATCGGCGGGGAGCTGTTTTTT.

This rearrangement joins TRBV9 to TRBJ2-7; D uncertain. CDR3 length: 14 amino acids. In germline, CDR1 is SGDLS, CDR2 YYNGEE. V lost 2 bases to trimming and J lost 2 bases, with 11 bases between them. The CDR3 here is CASSVGQVTYEQYF. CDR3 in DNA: TGTGCCAGCAGCGTCGGGCAGGTGACCTACGAGCAGTACTTC.

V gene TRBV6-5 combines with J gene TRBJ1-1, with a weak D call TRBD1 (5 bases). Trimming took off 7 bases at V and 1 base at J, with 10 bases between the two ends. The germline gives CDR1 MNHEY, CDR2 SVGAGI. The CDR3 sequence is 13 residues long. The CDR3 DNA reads TGTGCCAGCACGACAAGGGGGAACACTGAAGCTTTCTTT. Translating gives CASTTRGNTEAFF.

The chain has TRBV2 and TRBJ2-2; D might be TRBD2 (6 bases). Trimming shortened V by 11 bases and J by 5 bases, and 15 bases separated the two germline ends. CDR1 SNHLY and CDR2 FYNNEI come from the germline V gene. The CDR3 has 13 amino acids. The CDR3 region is CASQGGFTGELFF. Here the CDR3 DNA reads TGTGCCTCCCAAGGAGGGTTTACCGGGGAGCTGTTTTTT.

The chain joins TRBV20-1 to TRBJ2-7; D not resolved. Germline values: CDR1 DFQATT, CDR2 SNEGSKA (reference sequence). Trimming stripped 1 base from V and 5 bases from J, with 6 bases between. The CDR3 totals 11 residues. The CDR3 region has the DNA TGCAGTGCTAGAGGGGTAGACGAGCAGTACTTC. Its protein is CSARGVDEQYF.

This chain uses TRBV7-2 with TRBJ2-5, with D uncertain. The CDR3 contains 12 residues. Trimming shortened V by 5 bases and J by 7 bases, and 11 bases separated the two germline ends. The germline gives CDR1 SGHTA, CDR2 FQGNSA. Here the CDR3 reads CASSQEVGTQYF. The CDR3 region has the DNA TGTGCCAGCAGCCAAGAAGTGGGGACCCAGTACTTC.

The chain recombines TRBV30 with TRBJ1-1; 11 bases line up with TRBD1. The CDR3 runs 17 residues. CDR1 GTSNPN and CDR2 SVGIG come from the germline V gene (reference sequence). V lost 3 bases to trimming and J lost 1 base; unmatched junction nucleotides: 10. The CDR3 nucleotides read TGTGCCTGGAGCTCTGGGCCGGACAGGGGGCCGAACACTGAAGCTTTCTTT. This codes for CAWSSGPDRGPNTEAFF.

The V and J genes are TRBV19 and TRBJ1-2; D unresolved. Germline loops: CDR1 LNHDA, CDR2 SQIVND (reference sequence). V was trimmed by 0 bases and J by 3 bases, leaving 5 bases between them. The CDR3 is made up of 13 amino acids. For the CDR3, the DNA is TGTGCCAGTAGTATAGATAACCACTATGGCTACACCTTC. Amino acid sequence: CASSIDNHYGYTF.

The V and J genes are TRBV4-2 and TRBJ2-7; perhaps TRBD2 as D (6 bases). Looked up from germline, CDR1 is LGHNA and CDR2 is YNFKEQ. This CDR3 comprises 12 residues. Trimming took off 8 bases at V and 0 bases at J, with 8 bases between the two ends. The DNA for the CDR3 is TGTGCCAGCGGGGGGAACTCCTACGAGCAGTACTTC. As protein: CASGGNSYEQYF.

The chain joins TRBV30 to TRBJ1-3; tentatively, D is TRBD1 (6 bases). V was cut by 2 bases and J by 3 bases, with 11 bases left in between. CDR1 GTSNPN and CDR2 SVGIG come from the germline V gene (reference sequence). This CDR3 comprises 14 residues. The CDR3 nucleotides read TGTGCCTGGAGTAGCGGGGGCGGTGGAAACACCATATATTTT. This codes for CAWSSGGGGNTIYF.

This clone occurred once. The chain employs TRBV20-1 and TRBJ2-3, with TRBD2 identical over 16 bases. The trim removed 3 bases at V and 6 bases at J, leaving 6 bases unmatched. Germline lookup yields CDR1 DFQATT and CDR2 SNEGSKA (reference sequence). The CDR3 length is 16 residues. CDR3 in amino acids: CSASVGTSGGADTQYF. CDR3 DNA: TGCAGTGCTAGTGTGGGGACTAGCGGGGGGGCGGATACGCAGTATTTT.

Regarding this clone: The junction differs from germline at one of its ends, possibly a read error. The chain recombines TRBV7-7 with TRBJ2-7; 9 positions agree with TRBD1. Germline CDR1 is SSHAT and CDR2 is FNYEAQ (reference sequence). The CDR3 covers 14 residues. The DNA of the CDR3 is TGTGCTAGCAGCCGAGGACAGGGGAGCAACGAGCAGTACTTC. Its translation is CASSRGQGSNEQYF.

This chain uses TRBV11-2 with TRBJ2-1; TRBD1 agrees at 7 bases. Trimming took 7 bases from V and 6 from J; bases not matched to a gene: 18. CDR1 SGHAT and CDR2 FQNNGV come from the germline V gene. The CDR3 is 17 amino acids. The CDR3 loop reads CASTLSSWAGGGNEQFF. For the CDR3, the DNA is TGTGCCAGCACCCTAAGCTCCTGGGCAGGGGGTGGCAATGAGCAGTTCTTC. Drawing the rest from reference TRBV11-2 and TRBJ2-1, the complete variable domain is EAGVAQSPRYKIIEKRQSVAFWCNPISGHATLYWYQQILGQGPKLLIQFQNNGVVDDSQLPKDRFSAERLKGVDSTLKIQPAKLEDSAVYLCASTLSSWAGGGNEQFFGPGTRLTVL.

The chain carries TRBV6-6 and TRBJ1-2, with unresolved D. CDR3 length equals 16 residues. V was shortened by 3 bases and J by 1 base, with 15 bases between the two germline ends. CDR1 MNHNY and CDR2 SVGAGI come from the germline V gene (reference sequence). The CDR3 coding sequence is TGTGCCAGCAGTTATCTTCGAGACCCCAATAACTATGGCTACACCTTC. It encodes CASSYLRDPNNYGYTF.

The CDR3 nucleotides read TGTGCCAGCAGTGAAGGGGGGGCCGGGACAGATACGCAGTATTTT. The encoded protein is CASSEGGAGTDTQYF. The chain is built from TRBV6-1 and TRBJ2-3; D may match TRBD1 or TRBD2 (6 bases each). The CDR3 has 15 residues. From germline, CDR1 is MNHNS and CDR2 SASEGT. Trimming stripped 1 base from V and 3 bases from J, with 11 bases between.